This T cell receptor beta chain was identified in a study of shared clonotypes between healthy human individuals. In germline, CDR1 is SGHKS, CDR2 YYEKEE (reference sequence). CDR3 length equals 17 residues. Regarding this clone: At one boundary the junction diverges from the germline segment, which might be a read error.

Naive CD8 cells, CD45RO-negative and positively selected for CCR7, excluded terminally differentiated effector memory CD45RA+ cells. Assay used: immunoSEQ multiplex PCR; TCRdb lists only in-frame clones, some missing. This table holds fewer than 800,000 clones, approximately 90% found once. Sequencing was carried out using naive CD8+ T cells sorted from blood. This chain uses TRBV5-5 with TRBJ2-1; no firm D call. The sequence derives from a man aged 25-45 years in good health. The CDR3 spells CASTLSWEVHTYNEQFF. The DNA of the CDR3 is TGTGCCAGCACCTTGTCCTGGGAAGTCCACACGTACAATGAGCAGTTCTTC.